The TCR beta chain under discussion was sequenced for a study of cytomegalovirus exposure and HLA in healthy donors. Study conclusions and caveats: Per a later analysis, HLA-associated TCR beta chains showed more clonal expansion than other, equally common TCR beta chains. In a later analysis, at a false discovery rate of 0.05, under 20,000 TCR beta sequences matched HLA alleles.

The PCR was carried out with 60 Vbeta primers and 13 Jbeta primers. Produced via immunoSEQ multiplex PCR; TCRdb's table is partial and in-frame only. The data hold 100,000 to 150,000 clones, with more than 75% observed a single time. Note on this clone: Its antigen is unknown.

Deletions cut 8 bases from V and 4 bases from J, with 6 bases between. Per the germline V gene, CDR1 is SNHLY and CDR2 is FYNNEI. CDR3 length: 10 amino acids. V usage is TRBV2 and J usage is TRBJ2-7; D is ambiguous. Material: PBMCs. The TCR originated in a man in his forties or fifties in good health and CMV-seronegative. The CDR3 DNA reads as TGTGCCAGCGTCGGGTACGAGCAGTACTTC. It is translated as CASVGYEQYF.